A selection of T cell receptor beta chains follows, all from one sample in a study of cytomegalovirus exposure and HLA in healthy donors. Repertoires were generated with immunoSEQ multiplex PCR, while TCRdb's copy carries only in-frame clones and drops some. This sample yields roughly 63,000 clones, of which approximately 71% are seen a single time; less than 25% belongs to the top ten. The sequenced sample was PBMCs. The receptor set was obtained from a woman aged 35 to 49 in good health and CMV-seropositive. Each CDR3 is given with its conserved first and last residue. A D gene is named only where the DNA matches it firmly. Clone size is given for some rows only: seen once, a few or many times, or a class if the clone is expanded.

CDR3 protein: CASSISKQGATEAFF
J gene: TRBJ1-1
clone size: -
V gene: TRBV19
D gene: TRBD1

CDR3 protein: CASSVSRNQPQHF
J gene: TRBJ1-5
clone size: once
V gene: TRBV2
D gene: -

CDR3 protein: CAWSEQGARMFF
J gene: TRBJ2-2
clone size: -
V gene: TRBV30
D gene: TRBD1

CDR3 protein: CAISLKGETQYF
J gene: TRBJ2-5
clone size: -
V gene: TRBV10-3
D gene: -

CDR3 protein: CASSLQTSGDTQYF
J gene: TRBJ2-3
clone size: few
V gene: TRBV5-1
D gene: TRBD2

CDR3 protein: CASSQDESGAETF
J gene: TRBJ1-2
clone size: -
V gene: TRBV4-3
D gene: -

CDR3 protein: CASSTPGTVTDTQYF
J gene: TRBJ2-3
clone size: once
V gene: TRBV7-9
D gene: -

CDR3 protein: CASSLGPGGNTEAFF
J gene: TRBJ1-1
clone size: -
V gene: TRBV7-6
D gene: TRBD1

CDR3 protein: CASQTGTNQPQHF
J gene: TRBJ1-5
clone size: once
V gene: TRBV6-6
D gene: TRBD1

CDR3 protein: CASSPGDTDTQYF
J gene: TRBJ2-3
clone size: -
V gene: TRBV6-4
D gene: -

CDR3 protein: CAWTVGVRSSGNTIYF
J gene: TRBJ1-3
clone size: -
V gene: TRBV30
D gene: -

CDR3 protein: CASSSQTSGGTDTQYF
J gene: TRBJ2-3
clone size: -
V gene: TRBV7-2
D gene: TRBD2

CDR3 protein: CASSQGQRTEAFF
J gene: TRBJ1-1
clone size: few
V gene: TRBV7-3
D gene: -

CDR3 protein: CASSEQGNQAQETQYF
J gene: TRBJ2-5
clone size: -
V gene: TRBV5-1
D gene: TRBD1

CDR3 protein: CASSTSNQPQHF
J gene: TRBJ1-5
clone size: -
V gene: TRBV21-1
D gene: -

CDR3 protein: CASSLRSNQPQHF
J gene: TRBJ1-5
clone size: -
V gene: TRBV7-2
D gene: -

CDR3 protein: CASSPIRTGGNYGYTF
J gene: TRBJ1-2
clone size: -
V gene: TRBV18
D gene: TRBD1

CDR3 protein: CASSSKPLAGLAVDTQYF
J gene: TRBJ2-3
clone size: few
V gene: TRBV5-1
D gene: TRBD2

CDR3 protein: CAISKGQGKAEAFF
J gene: TRBJ1-1
clone size: -
V gene: TRBV10-3
D gene: TRBD1

CDR3 protein: CASSWGSRGEAFF
J gene: TRBJ1-1
clone size: -
V gene: TRBV5-1
D gene: -

CDR3 protein: CSASLQAGYTF
J gene: TRBJ1-2
clone size: -
V gene: TRBV20-1
D gene: -

CDR3 protein: CASSRGPDNSPLHF
J gene: TRBJ1-6
clone size: -
V gene: TRBV19
D gene: -

CDR3 protein: CASRSGQHYEKLFF
J gene: TRBJ1-4
clone size: -
V gene: TRBV6-5
D gene: -

CDR3 protein: CASRPGTSNEQFF
J gene: TRBJ2-1
clone size: -
V gene: TRBV2
D gene: TRBD2

CDR3 protein: CASSQEIQRNTGELFF
J gene: TRBJ2-2
clone size: -
V gene: TRBV4-2
D gene: -

CDR3 protein: CASSAGGLSGGEQFF
J gene: TRBJ2-1
clone size: once
V gene: TRBV5-1
D gene: TRBD2

CDR3 protein: CASTLFGGGADTQYF
J gene: TRBJ2-3
clone size: -
V gene: TRBV5-4
D gene: TRBD2